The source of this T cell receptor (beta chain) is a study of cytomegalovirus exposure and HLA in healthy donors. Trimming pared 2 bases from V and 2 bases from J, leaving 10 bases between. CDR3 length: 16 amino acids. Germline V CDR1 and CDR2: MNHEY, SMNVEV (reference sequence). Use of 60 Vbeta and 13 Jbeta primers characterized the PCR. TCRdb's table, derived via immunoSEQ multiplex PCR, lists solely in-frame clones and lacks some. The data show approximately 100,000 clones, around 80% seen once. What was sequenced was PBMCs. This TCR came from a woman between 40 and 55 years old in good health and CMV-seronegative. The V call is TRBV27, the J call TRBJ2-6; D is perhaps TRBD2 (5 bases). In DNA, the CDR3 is TGTGCCAGCAGTTTAAGGTCCGGGGCTGGGGCCAACGTCCTGACTTTC. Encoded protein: CASSLRSGAGANVLTF.